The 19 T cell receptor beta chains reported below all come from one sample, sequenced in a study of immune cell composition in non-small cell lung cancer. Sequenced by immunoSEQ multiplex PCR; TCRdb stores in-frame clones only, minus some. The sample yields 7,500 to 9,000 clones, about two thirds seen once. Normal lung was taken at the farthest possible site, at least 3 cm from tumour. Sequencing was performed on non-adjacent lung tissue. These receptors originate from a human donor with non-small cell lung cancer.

The CDR3 nucleotides are TGTGCCAGCAGCCCCCCCGGGTCAGGGGCCAAATTAGAGACCCAGTACTTC. Translation: CASSPPGSGAKLETQYF. The chain is built from TRBV14 and TRBJ2-5, with a tentative D call TRBD1 (6 bases). CDR3 length equals 17 residues. Trimming removed 4 bases from V and 4 bases from J, with 22 bases in between. CDR1 is SGHDN, CDR2 FVKESK, per germline.

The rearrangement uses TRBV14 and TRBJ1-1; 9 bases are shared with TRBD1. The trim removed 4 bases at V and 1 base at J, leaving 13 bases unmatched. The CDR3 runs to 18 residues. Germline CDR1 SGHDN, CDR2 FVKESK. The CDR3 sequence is CASSPLRAGQGPNTEAFF. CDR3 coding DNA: TGTGCCAGCAGCCCGTTGAGGGCGGGACAGGGTCCGAACACTGAAGCTTTCTTT. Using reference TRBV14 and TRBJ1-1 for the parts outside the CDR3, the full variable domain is EAGVTQFPSHSVIEKGQTVTLRCDPISGHDNLYWYRRVMGKEIKFLLHFVKESKQDESGMPNNRFLAERTGGTYSTLKVQPAELEDSGVYFCASSPLRAGQGPNTEAFFGQGTRLTVV.

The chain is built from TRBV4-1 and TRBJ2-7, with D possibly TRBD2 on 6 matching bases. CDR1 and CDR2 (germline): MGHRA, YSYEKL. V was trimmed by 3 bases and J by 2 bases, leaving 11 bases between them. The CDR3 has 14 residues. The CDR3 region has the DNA TGCGCCAGCAGCCAGGGGGGACTGACCTACGAGCAGTACTTC. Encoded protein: CASSQGGLTYEQYF.

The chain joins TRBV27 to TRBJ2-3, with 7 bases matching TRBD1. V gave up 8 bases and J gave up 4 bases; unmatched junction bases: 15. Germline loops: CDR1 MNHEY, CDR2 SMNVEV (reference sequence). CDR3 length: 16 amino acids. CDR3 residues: CASGFEWDRSSDTQYF. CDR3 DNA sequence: TGTGCCAGCGGCTTTGAGTGGGACAGATCATCAGATACGCAGTATTTT.

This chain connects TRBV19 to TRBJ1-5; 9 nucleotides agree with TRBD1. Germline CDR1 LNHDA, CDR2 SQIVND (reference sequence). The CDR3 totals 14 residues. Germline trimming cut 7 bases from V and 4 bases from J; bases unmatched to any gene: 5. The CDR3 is CASTTGGPNQPQHF. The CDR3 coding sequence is TGTGCCAGTACTACAGGGGGCCCAAATCAGCCCCAGCATTTT.

As DNA, the CDR3 is TGTGCCAGCAGCCCACGGACAGGGGGGGATGAAAAACTGTTTTTT. This gives the protein CASSPRTGGDEKLFF. The chain is built from TRBV7-2 and TRBJ1-4; 10 positions agree with TRBD1. The CDR3 has 15 residues. Trimming cost V 5 bases and J 6 bases; bases outside gene matches: 6. Germline V gene lookup returns CDR1 SGHTA and CDR2 FQGNSA. The variable domain in full, completed from reference TRBV7-2 and TRBJ1-4, reads GAGVSQSPSNKVTEKGKDVELRCDPISGHTALYWYRQSLGQGLEFLIYFQGNSAPDKSGLPSDRFSAERTGGSVSTLTIQRTQQEDSAVYLCASSPRTGGDEKLFFGSGTQLSVL.

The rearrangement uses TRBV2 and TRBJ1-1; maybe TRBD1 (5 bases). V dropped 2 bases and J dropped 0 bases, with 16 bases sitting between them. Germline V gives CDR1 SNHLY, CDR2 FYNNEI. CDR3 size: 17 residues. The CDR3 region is CASSEFGTQGLNTEAFF. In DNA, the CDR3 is TGTGCCAGCAGTGAATTCGGGACTCAAGGCCTGAACACTGAAGCTTTCTTT.

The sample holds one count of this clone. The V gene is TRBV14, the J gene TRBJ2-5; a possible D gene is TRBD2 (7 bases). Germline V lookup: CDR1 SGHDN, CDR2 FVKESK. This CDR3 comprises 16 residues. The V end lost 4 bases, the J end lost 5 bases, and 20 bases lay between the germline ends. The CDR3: CASSPLDGGRRETQYF. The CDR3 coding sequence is TGTGCCAGCAGCCCCCTCGACGGGGGGCGTCGGGAGACCCAGTACTTC.

The CDR3 sequence is CASSLALGEQETQYF. CDR3 DNA: TGCGCCAGCAGCTTGGCCCTCGGGGAACAAGAGACCCAGTACTTC. V is TRBV5-1 and J is TRBJ2-5; a possible D gene is TRBD2 (5 bases). The germline V gene has CDR1 SGHRS and CDR2 YFSETQ. V was trimmed by 0 bases and J by 2 bases, leaving 11 bases between them. CDR3 length: 15 amino acids.

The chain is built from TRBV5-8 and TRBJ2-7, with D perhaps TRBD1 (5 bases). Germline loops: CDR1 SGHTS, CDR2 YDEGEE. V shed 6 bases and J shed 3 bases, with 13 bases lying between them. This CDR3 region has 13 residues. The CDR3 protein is CASTPDTIYEQYF. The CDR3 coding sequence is TGTGCCAGCACCCCGGACACGATCTACGAGCAGTACTTC.

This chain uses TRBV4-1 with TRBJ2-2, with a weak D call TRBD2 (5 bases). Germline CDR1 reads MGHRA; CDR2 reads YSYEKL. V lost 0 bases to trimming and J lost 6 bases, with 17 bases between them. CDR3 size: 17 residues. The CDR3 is CASSQDGMRARAGELFF. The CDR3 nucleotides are TGCGCCAGCAGCCAAGATGGGATGAGGGCCCGGGCCGGGGAGCTGTTTTTT.

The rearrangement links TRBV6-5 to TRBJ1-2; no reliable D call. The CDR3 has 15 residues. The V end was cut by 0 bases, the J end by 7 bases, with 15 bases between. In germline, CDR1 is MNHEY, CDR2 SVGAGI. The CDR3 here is CASSYSGAGSVGYTF. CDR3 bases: TGTGCCAGCAGTTACTCGGGAGCGGGTTCAGTTGGCTACACCTTC.

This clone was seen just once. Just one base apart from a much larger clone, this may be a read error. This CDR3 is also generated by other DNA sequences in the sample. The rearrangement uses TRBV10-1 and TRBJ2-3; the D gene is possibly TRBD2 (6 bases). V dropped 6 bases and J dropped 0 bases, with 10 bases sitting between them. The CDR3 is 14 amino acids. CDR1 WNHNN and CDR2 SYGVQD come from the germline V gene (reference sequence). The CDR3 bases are TGCGCCAGCAGACCGGGACTTAGCACAGATACGCAGTATTTT. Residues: CASRPGLSTDTQYF.

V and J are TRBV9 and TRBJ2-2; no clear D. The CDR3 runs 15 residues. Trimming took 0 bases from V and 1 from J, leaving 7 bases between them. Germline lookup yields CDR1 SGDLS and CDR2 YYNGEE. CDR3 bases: TGTGCCAGCAGCGTAGCTTTGTGGAACACCGGGGAGCTGTTTTTT. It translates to CASSVALWNTGELFF.

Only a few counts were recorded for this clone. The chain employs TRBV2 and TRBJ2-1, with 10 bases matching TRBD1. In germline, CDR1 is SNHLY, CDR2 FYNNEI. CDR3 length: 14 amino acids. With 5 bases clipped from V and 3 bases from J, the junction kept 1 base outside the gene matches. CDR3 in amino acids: CASSWTGGYNEQFF. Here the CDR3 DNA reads TGTGCCAGCAGTTGGACAGGGGGCTACAATGAGCAGTTCTTC.

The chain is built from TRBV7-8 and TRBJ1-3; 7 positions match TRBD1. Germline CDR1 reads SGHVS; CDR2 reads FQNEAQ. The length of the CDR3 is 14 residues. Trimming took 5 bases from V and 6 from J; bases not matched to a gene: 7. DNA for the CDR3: TGTGCCAGCAGCGGGACAGCACTTGAAAACACCATATATTTT. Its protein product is CASSGTALENTIYF.

CDR3 protein: CASSLEVQGLVNYGYTF. The CDR3 DNA reads as TGTGCCAGCAGCTTAGAGGTACAGGGATTGGTGAACTATGGCTACACCTTC. V usage is TRBV7-2 and J usage is TRBJ1-2, with a tentative D call TRBD1 (6 bases). Germline CDR1 is SGHTA and CDR2 is FQGNSA. The CDR3 spans 17 residues. V was cut by 1 base and J by 2 bases, with 17 bases left in between.

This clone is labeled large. DNA for the CDR3: TGTGCCAGCAGCGACAAAGCAGGGCACACCGGGGAGCTGTTTTTT. Amino acids: CASSDKAGHTGELFF. This chain uses TRBV7-2 with TRBJ2-2, with TRBD1 as a possible D gene (5 bases). The CDR3 runs to 15 residues. V shed 5 bases and J shed 3 bases, with 13 bases lying between them. The germline gives CDR1 SGHTA, CDR2 FQGNSA. The full variable domain, completed using reference TRBV7-2 and TRBJ2-2, is GAGVSQSPSNKVTEKGKDVELRCDPISGHTALYWYRQSLGQGLEFLIYFQGNSAPDKSGLPSDRFSAERTGGSVSTLTIQRTQQEDSAVYLCASSDKAGHTGELFFGEGSRLTVL.

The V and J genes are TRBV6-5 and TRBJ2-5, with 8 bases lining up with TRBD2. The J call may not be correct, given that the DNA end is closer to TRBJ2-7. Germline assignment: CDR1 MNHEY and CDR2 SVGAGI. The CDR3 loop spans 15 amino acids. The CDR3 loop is CASSPSGGPSYEQYF. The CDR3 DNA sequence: TGTGCCAGCAGTCCCAGCGGGGGACCCTCCTACGAGCAGTACTTC.